This T cell receptor beta chain was documented in a study of graft-versus-host responses after intestinal transplantation. Study-wide context: Isolated intestinal, liver-intestinal, or multivisceral transplants had been given to the recipients. General study results and limits: GvH clones detected in recipient marrow included some appearing first in ileum or blood. Graft-versus-host to host-versus-graft clonal ratios in allografts were high in patients with graft-donor T cell macrochimerism.

The V and J ends lost 6 bases and 5 bases respectively, with 17 bases between them. CDR3 length: 14 amino acids. Germline CDR1 and CDR2: GTSNPN and SVGIG (reference sequence). A word on this clone: Its antigen remains unknown.

Data came from immunoSEQ multiplex PCR; TCRdb stores just in-frame clones and leaves some out. The sample has 40,000 or so clones, roughly 93% seen once. The J gene is TRBJ2-1, the V gene TRBV30; perhaps TRBD2 as D (5 bases). The receptor was isolated from a human patient who received an intestinal transplant, so some T cells may come from the graft donor. The specimen comprised PBMCs, sampled approximately 100 weeks after intestinal transplantation. The CDR3, as DNA: TGTGCCTGCGGGTCAGCGGAGAGGCACAATGAGCAGTTCTTC. Translated, it gives CACGSAERHNEQFF.